This is a list of T cell receptor beta chains from one sample in a study of human CD8 memory T cell subsets. TCRdb reanalyzed the 5' RACE reads and collapses them to one entry per CDR3 protein, without DNA. This sample's table has around 10,000 distinct CDR3 sequences. The specimen was CD8+ stem-like memory T cells (TSCM and TCM) sorted from PBMCs. Source of these receptors: a human donor in good health. CDR3s include the opening cysteine and the closing phenylalanine or tryptophan. The order of the fields is J gene, V gene, clone size, CDR3 protein. Clone size is not always given. Where it is, it says once, few, many or a class for expanded clones.

j_call: TRBJ1-4; v_call: TRBV19; clone_size: -; cdr3_aa: CASSIVIGEKLFF
j_call: TRBJ2-2; v_call: TRBV10-3; clone_size: -; cdr3_aa: CATLRGADTGELFF
j_call: TRBJ2-7; v_call: TRBV7-9; clone_size: medium-sized; cdr3_aa: CASSFRGNEQYF
j_call: TRBJ2-4; v_call: TRBV7-8; clone_size: -; cdr3_aa: CASSLAGAAKNIQYF
j_call: TRBJ2-3; v_call: TRBV7-3; clone_size: -; cdr3_aa: CASSILAESTDTQYF
j_call: TRBJ2-1; v_call: TRBV28; clone_size: -; cdr3_aa: CASSSDLDPLNEQFF
j_call: TRBJ1-1; v_call: TRBV29-1; clone_size: -; cdr3_aa: CSVEMSGAGAFF
j_call: TRBJ2-4; v_call: TRBV20-1; clone_size: -; cdr3_aa: CSARGGGKNIQYF
j_call: TRBJ2-7; v_call: TRBV15; clone_size: medium-sized; cdr3_aa: CATSREGGSPQYF
j_call: TRBJ1-1; v_call: TRBV9; clone_size: -; cdr3_aa: CASSVFESTTEAFF
j_call: TRBJ2-3; v_call: TRBV29-1; clone_size: -; cdr3_aa: CSVEGLLSTDTQYF
j_call: TRBJ1-5; v_call: TRBV29-1; clone_size: medium-sized; cdr3_aa: CSVLAELNSNQPQHF
j_call: TRBJ2-1; v_call: TRBV18; clone_size: -; cdr3_aa: CASSPDGVAVNEQFF
j_call: TRBJ2-7; v_call: TRBV14; clone_size: -; cdr3_aa: CASSQEARGTYEQYF
j_call: TRBJ2-5; v_call: TRBV12-3/TRBV12-4; clone_size: medium-sized; cdr3_aa: CASSWAGELGETQYF
j_call: TRBJ1-1; v_call: TRBV29-1; clone_size: medium-sized; cdr3_aa: CSIEAPGHRNTEAFF
j_call: TRBJ2-7; v_call: TRBV25-1; clone_size: -; cdr3_aa: CASSDARARGYEQYF
j_call: TRBJ2-5; v_call: TRBV27; clone_size: -; cdr3_aa: CASSFGRVETQYF
j_call: TRBJ1-5; v_call: TRBV7-3; clone_size: -; cdr3_aa: CASSLKGGRPSNQPQHF
j_call: TRBJ2-1; v_call: TRBV27; clone_size: -; cdr3_aa: CATGGHSYNEQFF
j_call: TRBJ1-1; v_call: TRBV9; clone_size: -; cdr3_aa: CASSVMAHTEAFF
j_call: TRBJ2-7; v_call: TRBV7-9; clone_size: -; cdr3_aa: CASSLGGSFTYEQYF
j_call: TRBJ2-2; v_call: TRBV25-1; clone_size: -; cdr3_aa: CASSELIGREDTGELFF
j_call: TRBJ2-1; v_call: TRBV20-1; clone_size: -; cdr3_aa: CSARLGRDIEQFF
j_call: TRBJ2-1; v_call: TRBV28; clone_size: -; cdr3_aa: CASRPDSLEQFF
j_call: TRBJ1-1; v_call: TRBV13; clone_size: -; cdr3_aa: CASSFFRELNTEAFF
j_call: TRBJ2-7; v_call: TRBV28; clone_size: -; cdr3_aa: CASSSPGLNYEQYF
j_call: TRBJ2-5; v_call: TRBV4-2; clone_size: -; cdr3_aa: CASSQDLGAQETQYF
j_call: TRBJ2-7; v_call: TRBV29-1; clone_size: -; cdr3_aa: CSVQDGPYEQYF
j_call: TRBJ2-2; v_call: TRBV4-3; clone_size: -; cdr3_aa: CASSQELGEPGELFF
j_call: TRBJ2-1; v_call: TRBV7-9; clone_size: -; cdr3_aa: CASSLAGGPDEQFF
j_call: TRBJ2-2; v_call: TRBV18; clone_size: -; cdr3_aa: CASSPPLLAGDNTGELFF
j_call: TRBJ2-5; v_call: TRBV9; clone_size: -; cdr3_aa: CASSGQGSPQETQYF
j_call: TRBJ2-7; v_call: TRBV6-5; clone_size: -; cdr3_aa: CASRGLGSWGPYEQYF
j_call: TRBJ1-2; v_call: TRBV29-1; clone_size: -; cdr3_aa: CSVDSRGNYGYTF
j_call: TRBJ2-1; v_call: TRBV27; clone_size: medium-sized; cdr3_aa: CASSLDRGYNEQFF
j_call: TRBJ2-2; v_call: TRBV2; clone_size: -; cdr3_aa: CASRSTPNTGELFF
j_call: TRBJ2-2; v_call: TRBV20-1; clone_size: -; cdr3_aa: CSAIWDRNTGELFF
j_call: TRBJ2-3; v_call: TRBV9; clone_size: -; cdr3_aa: CASSVVWASGDTQYF
j_call: TRBJ1-1; v_call: TRBV7-8; clone_size: -; cdr3_aa: CASSLARQGGNTEAFF
j_call: TRBJ2-1; v_call: TRBV6-6; clone_size: -; cdr3_aa: CASSPLKYNEQFF
j_call: TRBJ2-7; v_call: TRBV5-1; clone_size: -; cdr3_aa: CATQRDSSYEQYF
j_call: TRBJ2-7; v_call: TRBV15; clone_size: -; cdr3_aa: CATSASPGQSSYEQYF
j_call: TRBJ1-1; v_call: TRBV10-2; clone_size: -; cdr3_aa: CASSDPQGGYTEAFF
j_call: TRBJ1-5; v_call: TRBV7-3; clone_size: -; cdr3_aa: CASSLQGEGQPQHF
j_call: TRBJ2-7; v_call: TRBV7-2; clone_size: -; cdr3_aa: CASSWGSSYEQYF
j_call: TRBJ2-7; v_call: TRBV7-6; clone_size: -; cdr3_aa: CASSSFLAGGPAEQYF
j_call: TRBJ2-1; v_call: TRBV29-1; clone_size: -; cdr3_aa: CSVFGTGASYNEQFF
j_call: TRBJ2-5; v_call: TRBV20-1; clone_size: -; cdr3_aa: CSVGIGTSGTLVTQYF
j_call: TRBJ2-7; v_call: TRBV29-1; clone_size: -; cdr3_aa: CSVGRAYEQYF
j_call: TRBJ1-2; v_call: TRBV3-1; clone_size: -; cdr3_aa: CASSQESSLAGITWGYTF
j_call: TRBJ1-5; v_call: TRBV7-3; clone_size: -; cdr3_aa: CASSLIRDGPQHF
j_call: TRBJ2-7; v_call: TRBV6-5; clone_size: medium-sized; cdr3_aa: CASSYYPGAEQYF
j_call: TRBJ1-1; v_call: TRBV30; clone_size: -; cdr3_aa: CAWSVGTMNTEAFF
j_call: TRBJ1-6; v_call: TRBV3-1; clone_size: -; cdr3_aa: CASSQDEENSPLHF